The 10 T cell receptor beta chains reported below all come from one sample, sequenced in a study of blood T cell repertoires in COVID-19. Only in-frame clones appear in the TCRdb table, and some are missing; sequencing was by immunoSEQ multiplex PCR. The repertoire holds 150,000 to 200,000 clones, with around nine tenths as singletons. Sequenced sample: peripheral blood. The source is a woman between 18 and 29 years old who had recovered from COVID-19.

This chain uses TRBV16 with TRBJ2-1; 7 bases are a match to TRBD2. V was pared by 0 bases and J by 4 bases, with 6 bases of the junction left unmatched. CDR3 length: 16 amino acids. The germline V gene encodes CDR1 KGHSY and CDR2 FQNENV. This CDR3 reads CASSQSTGGRYNEQFF. The DNA for the CDR3 is TGTGCCAGCAGCCAATCGACCGGGGGGAGATACAATGAGCAGTTCTTC.

The genes are TRBV24-1 and TRBJ2-1; TRBD2 aligns across 9 bases. J gave up 7 bases and V 2 bases, and 8 bases lay outside the gene matches. CDR3 length equals 16 residues. CDR1 and CDR2 (germline): KGHDR, SFDVKD. The CDR3 loop is CATSDSGAGGKNEQFF. The CDR3 DNA follows: TGTGCCACCAGTGATTCGGGGGCGGGAGGGAAGAATGAGCAGTTCTTC.

V and J are TRBV21-1 and TRBJ1-3; the D call TRBD1 from the table was never checked on the DNA. TRBV21-1 has pseudogene status. This CDR3 comprises 11 residues. CDR3 in amino acids: CASSNRNTIYF. The CDR3 nucleotides read TGTGCCAGCAGCAACAGAAACACCATATATTTT.

V gene TRBV10-3 combines with J gene TRBJ1-5; tentative D call: TRBD1 (5 bases). Per the germline V gene, CDR1 is ENHRY and CDR2 is SYGVKD. V lost 0 bases and J 5 bases, leaving 11 bases between the germline ends. The CDR3 has 15 residues. DNA for the CDR3: TGTGCCATCAGTGAGTCGAAAGGGGCAGATCAGCCCCAGCATTTT. Translation gives CAISESKGADQPQHF.

The chain recombines TRBV11-2 with TRBJ1-2, with 10 positions matching TRBD1. Germline assignment: CDR1 SGHAT and CDR2 FQNNGV. The CDR3 sequence is 14 residues long. V gave up 8 bases and J gave up 5 bases; unmatched junction bases: 8. For the CDR3, the DNA is TGTGCCAGCCGTCGGGGGGGACAGGGGTATGGCTACACCTTC. It yields the protein CASRRGGQGYGYTF.

The genes are TRBV6-5 and TRBJ1-2, with 7 nucleotides matching TRBD1. The J segment lost 8 bases and the V segment lost 4 bases, leaving 13 bases of the junction unmatched. CDR1 and CDR2 from the germline V gene are MNHEY and SVGAGI. The CDR3 runs to 15 residues. CDR3 DNA: TGTGCCAGCAGTTGGAAACAGGGGAGTGTGATCGGCTACACCTTC. It codes for CASSWKQGSVIGYTF.

This chain links TRBV4-3 with TRBJ1-6, with no clear D. This CDR3 comprises 15 residues. Trimming took 0 bases from V and 7 from J, leaving 10 bases between them. Germline assignment: CDR1 LGHNA and CDR2 YSLEER. CDR3 loop: CASSQDSQANSPLHF. The CDR3 bases are TGCGCCAGCAGCCAAGATTCGCAGGCGAATTCACCCCTCCACTTT.

The chain has TRBV6-5 and TRBJ2-5; perhaps TRBD1 as D (5 bases). Trimming shortened V by 0 bases and J by 5 bases, and 13 bases separated the two germline ends. The CDR3 totals 15 residues. The V gene's germline CDR1 is MNHEY and CDR2 SVGAGI. The CDR3 reads CASSYSRDRQETQYF. CDR3 sequence (DNA): TGTGCCAGCAGTTACTCGAGAGACAGACAGGAGACCCAGTACTTC.

This sequence joins TRBV6-2 or TRBV6-3 and TRBJ2-3; TRBD2 matches at 8 bases. The CDR3 runs to 16 residues. Germline CDR1 reads MNHEY; CDR2 reads SVGEGT. J gave up 2 bases and V 3 bases, and 7 bases lay outside the gene matches. CDR3 region: CASSYFGTRATDTQYF. CDR3 nucleotides: TGTGCCAGCAGTTATTTCGGGACTAGAGCCACAGATACGCAGTATTTT.

The chain has TRBV27 and TRBJ1-1, with D uncertain. V was cut by 5 bases and J by 1 base, with 8 bases left in between. CDR1 is MNHEY and CDR2 is SMNVEV in the germline V gene (reference sequence). This CDR3 has 13 residues. The CDR3 nucleotides are TGTGCCAGCAGTGTACGGGAGAACACTGAAGCTTTCTTT. Protein product: CASSVRENTEAFF.